This TCR beta chain was found in a study of cytomegalovirus exposure and HLA in healthy donors. On this clone itself: Its specificity is not known.

The donors were members of the validation cohort comprising about 130 subjects, separate from the roughly 670-subject first cohort. Whole-study findings and limits: The authors listed roughly 150 TCR beta chains as cytomegalovirus-associated. According to reports, the classifier identified cytomegalovirus status with high specificity and sensitivity.

Profiling relied on immunoSEQ multiplex PCR, and the TCRdb table lists in-frame clones only, not all of them. The sample has under 200,000 clones, 80% to 90% seen once. CDR3 length equals 14 residues. The V gene's germline CDR1 is LNHNV and CDR2 YYDKDF (reference sequence). V dropped 3 bases and J dropped 8 bases, with 13 bases sitting between them. The sample comprised PBMCs. The rearrangement links TRBV15 to TRBJ1-4; tentative D call: TRBD1 (6 bases). The clonotype comes from a woman in her 30s in good health and CMV-seronegative. The CDR3 region is CATSSTGKAEKLFF. The DNA of the CDR3 is TGTGCCACCAGCAGTACAGGGAAAGCCGAAAAACTGTTTTTT.